The 23 T cell receptor beta chains below all came from one sample that was sequenced in a study of a mutant IDH1 vaccine in newly diagnosed glioma. The sample's time point: baseline, week 1 (first vaccination visit). Sample treatment: pre-vaccination baseline after standard-of-care therapy. Sequenced by immunoSEQ multiplex PCR; TCRdb stores in-frame clones only, minus some. The sample yields about 59,000 clones, 75% to 95% seen once. Here the sequenced sample was PBMCs, taken from a glioma patient treated with radiotherapy, temozolomide or both. The source is a man over 45 with glioma.

The rearrangement links TRBV4-2 to TRBJ1-2, with D maybe TRBD1 (5 bases). The V gene lost 2 bases and the J gene lost 7 bases, with 14 bases spanning the gap. From germline, CDR1 is LGHNA and CDR2 YNFKEQ. The CDR3 has 14 residues. CDR3 in amino acids: CASSQRGQRRGYTF. The CDR3 coding sequence is TGTGCCAGCAGCCAAAGGGGTCAGCGGCGTGGCTACACCTTC.

The rearrangement joins TRBV5-1 to TRBJ2-7; D perhaps matches TRBD2 (5 bases). The germline V and J ends were trimmed by 4 bases and 3 bases, with 11 bases remaining between them. Germline V gene lookup returns CDR1 SGHRS and CDR2 YFSETQ. The CDR3 is 13 residues long. Here the CDR3 reads CASSPDWGYEQYF. The CDR3 DNA reads as TGCGCCAGCAGCCCGGACTGGGGCTACGAGCAGTACTTC.

This chain connects TRBV7-2 to TRBJ2-3; D is perhaps TRBD1 (6 bases). The V and J ends lost 9 bases and 7 bases respectively, with 14 bases between them. The CDR3 covers 12 residues. The germline V gene encodes CDR1 SGHTA and CDR2 FQGNSA. The CDR3 nucleotides are TGTGCCAGTACAGGGAGTCGATATACGCAGTATTTT. This translates into CASTGSRYTQYF.

The chain is built from TRBV5-1 and TRBJ2-2, with a possible D match to TRBD1 (5 bases). The V gene's germline CDR1 is SGHRS and CDR2 YFSETQ. V was pared by 3 bases and J by 0 bases, with 9 bases between. This CDR3 has 15 residues. CDR3 protein: CASSSRTTNTGELFF. CDR3 coding DNA: TGCGCCAGCAGCTCACGGACAACGAACACCGGGGAGCTGTTTTTT.

The rearrangement joins TRBV6-6 to TRBJ2-7, with TRBD1 matching 11 bases. Germline CDR1 reads MNHNY; CDR2 reads SVGAGI (reference sequence). V dropped 7 bases and J dropped 6; count of bases not matched to a gene: 8. This CDR3 is built from 14 residues. The CDR3 spells CASTLGTGGPEQYF. The DNA for the CDR3 is TGTGCCAGCACCCTCGGGACAGGGGGTCCCGAGCAGTACTTC.

The chain combines TRBV6-5 with TRBJ1-3; D unclear. CDR1 MNHEY and CDR2 SVGAGI come from the germline V gene. Trimming took 7 bases from V and 0 from J, leaving 10 bases between them. The CDR3 contains 14 residues. The CDR3 is CASTQAASGNTIYF. CDR3 coding DNA: TGTGCCAGCACCCAAGCTGCCTCTGGAAACACCATATATTTT.

The chain uses TRBV4-3 and TRBJ1-2; the match to TRBD1 covers 7 bases. The CDR3 totals 15 residues. Germline V CDR1 and CDR2: LGHNA, YSLEER. With V trimmed by 4 bases and J by 6 bases, 11 bases remained unmatched. DNA for the CDR3: TGCGCCAGCAGCCGATTGGGGGACGGGACAGATGGCTACACCTTC. Translating gives CASSRLGDGTDGYTF.

Points on this clone: One end of the junction fails to match germline, which may point to a read error. V usage is TRBV7-7 and J usage is TRBJ2-5; no definite D call. The germline gives CDR1 SSHAT, CDR2 FNYEAQ (reference sequence). The CDR3 is made up of 12 amino acids. Here the CDR3 reads CASSPAQETQYF. CDR3 sequence (DNA): TGTGCTAGCAGCCCCGCCCAAGAGACCCAGTACTTC.

The J gene is TRBJ1-3, the V gene TRBV5-4; maybe TRBD1 (5 bases). V was trimmed by 3 bases and J by 5 bases, leaving 12 bases between them. Germline CDR1 and CDR2: SGHNT and YYREEE (reference sequence). The length of the CDR3 is 14 residues. CDR3 protein: CASSSINRRNTIYF. The CDR3 DNA follows: TGTGCCAGCAGCTCCATAAACAGGCGAAACACCATATATTTT.

CDR3 in DNA: TGTGCCAGCAGTTACTCCCGCAATAGCAATCAGCCCCAGCATTTT. This encodes CASSYSRNSNQPQHF. The V and J genes are TRBV6-5 and TRBJ1-5; D gene ambiguous. V was pared by 0 bases and J by 0 bases, with 6 bases between. The V gene's germline CDR1 is MNHEY and CDR2 SVGAGI. The CDR3 totals 15 residues.

The gene calls are TRBV19 and TRBJ1-5; 8 bases match TRBD1. The CDR3 spans 16 residues. Germline V gene lookup returns CDR1 LNHDA and CDR2 SQIVND (reference sequence). V lost 3 bases to trimming and J lost 1 base; unmatched junction nucleotides: 5. The chain's CDR3 is CASSMDRVASNQPQHF. CDR3 bases: TGTGCCAGTAGTATGGACAGGGTCGCGAGCAATCAGCCCCAGCATTTT.

The V gene is TRBV18, the J gene TRBJ2-4; possible D gene TRBD1, 5 bases. CDR1 and CDR2 from the germline V gene are KGHSH and LQKENI. This CDR3 spans 13 amino acids. Trimming took 3 bases from V and 8 from J, leaving 11 bases between them. The CDR3 nucleotides are TGTGCCAGCTCACCTAATGGGGCGGACATTCAGTACTTC. It is translated as CASSPNGADIQYF.

The V and J genes are TRBV6-1 and TRBJ1-6, with D perhaps TRBD1 (5 bases). Germline lookup yields CDR1 MNHNS and CDR2 SASEGT. Trimming left V 4 bases short and J 2 bases short, with 12 bases between. The CDR3 sequence is 16 residues long. CDR3 nucleotides: TGTGCCAGCAGTGTCTCGACAGTCGCCTATAATTCACCCCTCCACTTT. Translation gives CASSVSTVAYNSPLHF.

J is TRBJ1-3 and V is TRBV9; TRBD1 agrees at 7 bases. This CDR3 has 16 amino acids. The trim removed 3 bases at V and 5 bases at J, leaving 11 bases unmatched. The germline V gene encodes CDR1 SGDLS and CDR2 YYNGEE. The CDR3 sequence: CASSDRQGGQRNTIYF. The CDR3 region has the DNA TGTGCCAGCAGCGACAGACAGGGAGGGCAGAGAAACACCATATATTTT.

The J gene is TRBJ2-3, the V gene TRBV20-1; D gene ambiguous. Trimming cost V 0 bases and J 7 bases, with 5 bases left between them. This CDR3 comprises 11 residues. In germline, CDR1 is DFQATT, CDR2 SNEGSKA (reference sequence). CDR3 nucleotides: TGCAGTGCTAGAGATCTGAATACGCAGTATTTT. Translation: CSARDLNTQYF.

This clone was counted once. The chain recombines TRBV30 with TRBJ2-1, with D uncertain. CDR3 size: 11 residues. CDR1 is GTSNPN and CDR2 is SVGIG in the germline V gene (reference sequence). The V end lost 4 bases, the J end lost 9 bases, and 10 bases lay between the germline ends. The CDR3 loop reads CAWTTVLEQFF. The CDR3 nucleotides are TGTGCCTGGACCACTGTGCTTGAGCAGTTCTTC.

The chain couples TRBV5-8 to TRBJ2-3, with TRBD2 matching over 9 bases. Germline assignment: CDR1 SGHTS and CDR2 YDEGEE. Trimming took 0 bases from V and 5 from J; bases not matched to a gene: 4. The CDR3 spans 15 residues. CDR3 sequence: CASSLGLAGRDTQYF. The CDR3 DNA sequence: TGTGCCAGCAGCTTGGGTCTAGCGGGGAGAGATACGCAGTATTTT.

The chain has TRBV7-3 and TRBJ1-1; a possible D gene is TRBD1 (5 bases). The CDR3 has 15 residues. The germline gives CDR1 SGHTA, CDR2 FQGTGA. Trimming took off 4 bases at V and 1 base at J, with 13 bases between the two ends. The CDR3 nucleotides are TGTGCCAGCAGCTGGGACGGCGGGGAGAACACTGAAGCTTTCTTT. This sequence encodes CASSWDGGENTEAFF.

The chain carries TRBV10-3 and TRBJ2-7, with 8 bases identical to TRBD1. Germline V gene lookup returns CDR1 ENHRY and CDR2 SYGVKD. Trimming took 0 bases from V and 4 from J; bases not matched to a gene: 5. This CDR3 is 15 amino acids long. The CDR3 region has the DNA TGTGCCATCAGTGAGTCTCTGCAGGGGGCGTACGAGCAGTACTTC. As protein: CAISESLQGAYEQYF.

V is TRBV2 and J is TRBJ2-6, with a weak D call TRBD2 (6 bases). V dropped 4 bases and J dropped 2 bases, with 9 bases sitting between them. This CDR3 has 15 residues. Germline V gives CDR1 SNHLY, CDR2 FYNNEI. The CDR3, as DNA: TGTGCCAGCAGTGCGACGGGGGCTGGGGCCAACGTCCTGACTTTC. It encodes CASSATGAGANVLTF.

This chain joins TRBV6-5 and TRBJ2-7, with D possibly called TRBD1 or TRBD2 (5 bases each). Trimming removed 0 bases at V and 4 bases at J, with 10 bases between. Germline V gene lookup returns CDR1 MNHEY and CDR2 SVGAGI. The CDR3 is made up of 14 amino acids. The CDR3 spells CASSYSRGWYEQYF. In nucleotides, the CDR3 is TGTGCCAGCAGTTACTCGAGGGGCTGGTACGAGCAGTACTTC.

The rearrangement links TRBV6-4 to TRBJ2-6, with TRBD1 matching over 7 bases. The germline CDR1 and CDR2 sequences are MRHNA and SNTAGT. V lost 6 bases and J lost 2; bases outside the gene matches: 1. This CDR3 contains 14 residues. The CDR3, as DNA: TGTGCCAGCAGCGACAGGGCTGGGGCCAACGTCCTGACTTTC. It translates to CASSDRAGANVLTF.

Details on this clone: Other DNA sequences of this sample code for an identical CDR3. The chain combines TRBV7-9 with TRBJ1-2; TRBD1 matches 12 bases. The CDR3 runs 15 residues. V lost 3 bases, J lost 4 bases, and 3 bases stayed unmatched. CDR1 and CDR2 from the germline V gene are SEHNR and FQNEAQ (reference sequence). The CDR3 DNA reads as TGTGCCAGCAGCTTGGGACAGGGGGCCTCCTATGGCTACACCTTC. Protein: CASSLGQGASYGYTF.